This entry lists 30 T cell receptor beta chains sequenced from one sample in a study of blood T cells in healthy people across ages. Sample-barcoded 5' priming and a J-beta primer mix drove a second PCR of about 6 to 11 cycles. TCRdb called the 5' RACE reads again in MiXCR, with one record for every CDR3 protein. Of roughly 1,000,000 distinct CDR3 sequences in the sample, 25% were seen once. This sample was also put to use in a study of T cells of mothers and their children.

The sequenced sample was blood. These receptors came from a girl aged 2-10 years in good health.

The chain joins TRBV12-3 or TRBV12-4 to TRBJ2-1; D could derive from TRBD1 or TRBD2 (5 bases each). This CDR3 spans 16 amino acids. V dropped 5 bases and J dropped 5 bases, with 19 bases sitting between them. This CDR3 reads CASSPRSGRINNEQFF. CDR3 in DNA: TGTGCCAGCAGTCCCCGGTCGGGACGAATAAACAATGAGCAGTTCTTC.

With regard to this clonotype: A read error may produce the germline difference seen at one junction end. The gene calls are TRBV12-5 and TRBJ1-5; no clear D gene. The CDR3 contains 12 residues. Germline CDR1 LGHNT, CDR2 FRNRAP. The CDR3 DNA follows: TGTGCTGGTGGAACTACGCCTCAGCCCCAGCATTTT. Its translation is CAGGTTPQPQHF.

This clonotype occurred a few times. This rearrangement joins TRBV12-3 or TRBV12-4 to TRBJ2-5; a weak D match, TRBD2 (7 bases). This CDR3 has 14 amino acids. The germline V and J ends were trimmed by 5 bases and 5 bases, with 15 bases remaining between them. This CDR3 is CASSLGGAVETQYF. In DNA, the CDR3 is TGTGCCAGCAGTCTGGGGGGGGCCGTCGAGACCCAGTACTTC.

This clonotype came up a few times. V usage is TRBV4-1 and J usage is TRBJ2-5, with a tentative D call TRBD1 (6 bases). TRBJ2-7 matches the DNA end more closely, so the J call is doubtful. Germline V gene data show CDR1 as MGHRA and CDR2 as YSYEKL. There are 15 residues in the CDR3. The CDR3 bases are TGCGCCAGCAGCCAAGGGACAGTTACAGGCTACGAGCAGTACTTC. Translation gives CASSQGTVTGYEQYF.

The gene calls are TRBV6-6 and TRBJ2-1; possibly TRBD1 or TRBD2 for D (6 bases each). The CDR3 length is 12 residues. V was shortened by 8 bases and J by 11 bases, with 16 bases between the two germline ends. Germline V gives CDR1 MNHNY, CDR2 SVGAGI (reference sequence). CDR3 in amino acids: CASAVNRGQQFF. The CDR3 DNA is TGTGCCAGCGCAGTTAATCGGGGGCAGCAGTTCTTC.

The V call is TRBV29-1, the J call TRBJ1-5; TRBD1 matches at 8 bases. CDR1 and CDR2 from the germline V gene are SQVTM and ANQGSEA. The CDR3 extends over 20 amino acids. The V segment lost 4 bases and the J segment 0 bases; nucleotides outside the gene matches: 20. CDR3 DNA sequence: TGCAGCGTTGTACCTATTGGACAGGGTTACTTATGGCATAGCAATCAGCCCCAGCATTTT. Protein: CSVVPIGQGYLWHSNQPQHF.

The chain couples TRBV3-1 to TRBJ2-5; D is possibly TRBD1 or TRBD2 (5 bases each). V shed 4 bases and J shed 11 bases, with 20 bases lying between them. This CDR3 contains 14 residues. CDR1 and CDR2 from the germline V gene are LGHDT and YNNKEL (reference sequence). This chain's CDR3 is CASSRGFGIDGQYF. The CDR3 DNA sequence: TGTGCCAGCAGCCGGGGGTTCGGAATTGACGGGCAGTACTTC.

This clonotype was seen a few times. V usage is TRBV20-1 and J usage is TRBJ2-3; D is unclear. CDR3 length equals 13 residues. CDR1 and CDR2 (germline): DFQATT, SNEGSKA (reference sequence). V dropped 6 bases and J dropped 2 bases, with 12 bases sitting between them. In DNA form, the CDR3 reads TGCAGTGCCAGGATCCGGCCCACAGATACGCAGTATTTT. Its translation is CSARIRPTDTQYF.

This clonotype came up a few times. V and J are TRBV11-2 and TRBJ2-7; maybe TRBD2 (7 bases). The V end lost 0 bases, the J end lost 7 bases, and 22 bases lay between the germline ends. Germline lookup yields CDR1 SGHAT and CDR2 FQNNGV. The CDR3 totals 17 residues. This CDR3 is CASSLEGGHTLLGEQYF. The CDR3 DNA sequence: TGTGCCAGCAGCTTAGAGGGGGGGCATACCCTTTTGGGGGAGCAGTACTTC. The complete variable domain, with remaining parts taken from reference TRBV11-2 and TRBJ2-7, reads EAGVAQSPRYKIIEKRQSVAFWCNPISGHATLYWYQQILGQGPKLLIQFQNNGVVDDSQLPKDRFSAERLKGVDSTLKIQPAKLEDSAVYLCASSLEGGHTLLGEQYFGPGTRLTVT.

This clonotype was seen a few times. The chain is built from TRBV4-1 and TRBJ1-5; D gene unclear. V lost 1 base, J lost 3 bases, and 7 bases lay in between. The CDR3 has 14 amino acids. Germline V CDR1 and CDR2: MGHRA, YSYEKL. The CDR3 region has the DNA TGCGCCAGCAGCCAAGGGACTCTCAATCAGCCCCAGCATTTT. Translating gives CASSQGTLNQPQHF.

The CDR3 DNA sequence: TGCACCGCACGTGGGGTGGGCACTGAAGCTTTCTTT. This gives the protein CTARGVGTEAFF. V and J are TRBV29-1 and TRBJ1-1; D gene ambiguous. Germline CDR1 reads SQVTM; CDR2 reads ANQGSEA. The CDR3 extends over 12 amino acids.

This clonotype was seen many times. The rearrangement joins TRBV7-9 to TRBJ2-5; no reliable D call. V lost 7 bases and J 3 bases, leaving 18 bases between the germline ends. The CDR3 consists of 15 residues. CDR1 and CDR2 from the germline V gene are SEHNR and FQNEAQ (reference sequence). As DNA, the CDR3 is TGTGCCAGCACCCCTTCGATGGGCCCTGAAGAGACCCAGTACTTC. It yields the protein CASTPSMGPEETQYF.

The sample holds a few counts of this clonotype. The chain links TRBV29-1 to TRBJ2-5; tentative D call: TRBD2 (6 bases). The germline V gene has CDR1 SQVTM and CDR2 ANQGSEA. The CDR3 runs 13 residues. V lost 8 bases, J lost 5 bases, and 18 bases lay in between. The CDR3 loop reads CSPGLAGTETQYF. DNA of the CDR3: TGCAGCCCCGGCCTTGCGGGGACGGAGACCCAGTACTTC.

The genes are TRBV27 and TRBJ2-4; D is perhaps TRBD1 (7 bases). Between the trimmed V and J ends, which lost 9 bases and 1 base, there was a span of 13 bases. Germline V gene sequence: CDR1 MNHEY, CDR2 SMNVEV (reference sequence). The CDR3 totals 14 residues. The CDR3 bases are TGTGCCAGTGGAGGGGGCGCGGCCAAAAACATTCAGTACTTC. This translates into CASGGGAAKNIQYF.

This clonotype was counted between two and nine times. The chain employs TRBV28 and TRBJ2-5, with D perhaps being TRBD1 or TRBD2 (5 bases each). The CDR3 runs to 15 residues. V was shortened by 4 bases and J by 4 bases, with 16 bases between the two germline ends. The V gene's germline CDR1 is MDHEN and CDR2 SYDVKM. In nucleotides, the CDR3 is TGTGCCAGCAGTTCCCCTCGGACTGGGGCAGAGACCCAGTACTTC. This gives the protein CASSSPRTGAETQYF.

This clonotype has just a few counts. The chain carries TRBV20-1 and TRBJ2-1, with 10 positions matching TRBD2. The CDR3 spans 16 residues. Germline-derived CDR1 and CDR2 are DFQATT and SNEGSKA (reference sequence). The junction had 16 bases not matched to a gene; V was cut back by 6 bases and J by 8 bases. CDR3 sequence: CSAEVFLAGEGYEQFF. The DNA of the CDR3 is TGCAGTGCCGAAGTATTTCTAGCGGGAGAAGGCTATGAGCAGTTCTTC.

The chain recombines TRBV25-1 with TRBJ2-1, with 9 nucleotides matching TRBD2. The CDR3 covers 19 residues. Germline V gene data show CDR1 as MGHDK and CDR2 as SYGVNS. The V segment lost 2 bases and the J segment 0 bases; nucleotides outside the gene matches: 11. In nucleotides, the CDR3 is TGTGCCAGCAGTGAACTCACCGGGACTAGCTTCTTCTCCTACAATGAGCAGTTCTTC. Residues: CASSELTGTSFFSYNEQFF.

The V call is TRBV27, the J call TRBJ1-2; D is uncertain. Trimming took 2 bases from V and 2 from J, leaving 12 bases between them. Per the germline V gene, CDR1 is MNHEY and CDR2 is SMNVEV (reference sequence). CDR3 size: 15 residues. CDR3 protein: CASSLVGTANYGYTF. As DNA, the CDR3 is TGTGCCAGCAGTTTAGTTGGCACAGCCAACTATGGCTACACCTTC.

This clonotype was detected a few times. The chain recombines TRBV7-9 with TRBJ2-5, with TRBD2 identical over 9 bases. J gave up 0 bases and V 5 bases, and 7 bases lay outside the gene matches. The CDR3 contains 16 residues. The germline CDR1 and CDR2 sequences are SEHNR and FQNEAQ (reference sequence). CDR3 DNA sequence: TGTGCCAGCAGCGCCCGACTAGCGGAAGACCAAGAGACCCAGTACTTC. Translation: CASSARLAEDQETQYF.

This clonotype was counted a few times. This chain uses TRBV15 with TRBJ2-6; D is unclear. V dropped 8 bases and J dropped 4 bases, with 6 bases sitting between them. In germline, CDR1 is LNHNV, CDR2 YYDKDF (reference sequence). The CDR3 is 12 residues long. The CDR3, as DNA: TGTGCCACCGGCCGGGGGGCCAACGTCCTGACTTTC. This encodes CATGRGANVLTF.

The genes are TRBV20-1 and TRBJ2-7; 8 nucleotides agree with TRBD2. The germline V gene encodes CDR1 DFQATT and CDR2 SNEGSKA (reference sequence). CDR3 length: 16 residues. V trimming: 3 bases; J trimming: 5 bases; junction bases outside the gene matches: 15. The CDR3 DNA is TGCAGTGCTAGGTCTTTGAGCGGGAGTCGGTTCGACGAGCAGTACTTC. Protein: CSARSLSGSRFDEQYF.

The V call is TRBV6-5, the J call TRBJ1-2; D not resolved. The CDR3 loop spans 17 amino acids. The V and J ends lost 0 bases and 7 bases respectively, with 21 bases between them. CDR1 and CDR2 (germline): MNHEY, SVGAGI. For the CDR3, the DNA is TGTGCCAGCAGTTACTCTGAGGACGCGACTGTAACTGGTGGCTACACCTTC. Encoded protein: CASSYSEDATVTGGYTF.

V gene TRBV10-3 combines with J gene TRBJ2-2, with D tentatively TRBD1 (6 bases). V dropped 2 bases and J dropped 7 bases, with 8 bases sitting between them. The CDR3 sequence is 13 residues long. Germline-derived CDR1 and CDR2 are ENHRY and SYGVKD. The CDR3 region has the DNA TGTGCCATCAGTGAGACAGGGAGCGGGGAGCTGTTTTTT. It codes for CAISETGSGELFF.

The gene calls are TRBV11-3 and TRBJ2-3; D is perhaps TRBD1 (5 bases). This CDR3 is 20 amino acids long. Between the trimmed V and J ends, which lost 4 bases and 7 bases, there was a span of 33 bases. In germline, CDR1 is SGHNT, CDR2 YENEEA. CDR3 sequence reads: CASSSYTILTGSGSYNTQYF. Here the CDR3 DNA reads TGTGCCAGCAGCTCCTACACAATACTAACAGGATCAGGGTCATATAATACGCAGTATTTT.

The chain has TRBV27 and TRBJ1-2; weak D call: TRBD1 (6 bases). Germline values: CDR1 MNHEY, CDR2 SMNVEV (reference sequence). V was shortened by 6 bases and J by 5 bases, with 10 bases between the two germline ends. The CDR3 sequence is 12 residues long. The DNA for the CDR3 is TGTGCCAGCAGAGACCAGGGGTATGGCTACACCTTC. Its translation is CASRDQGYGYTF.

The chain uses TRBV4-1 and TRBJ2-1; TRBD2 aligns across 7 bases. This CDR3 is built from 14 residues. The V gene's germline CDR1 is MGHRA and CDR2 YSYEKL. V dropped 5 bases and J dropped 8; count of bases not matched to a gene: 9. CDR3: CASSVQAGEDEQFF. CDR3 DNA sequence: TGCGCCAGCAGCGTACAGGCGGGGGAGGATGAGCAGTTCTTC.

V and J are TRBV7-2 and TRBJ1-3; D is ambiguous. Germline V lookup: CDR1 SGHTA, CDR2 FQGNSA. The V gene lost 8 bases and the J gene lost 0 bases, with 8 bases spanning the gap. The CDR3 is 13 amino acids. In nucleotides, the CDR3 is TGTGCCAGCCGCGTCGACTCTGGAAACACCATATATTTT. It yields the protein CASRVDSGNTIYF.

The chain has TRBV5-1 and TRBJ1-1, with D maybe TRBD1 (5 bases). CDR3 length equals 15 residues. Germline lookup yields CDR1 SGHRS and CDR2 YFSETQ. Trimming cost V 1 base and J 7 bases, with 17 bases left between them. The CDR3 loop reads CASSLKRPGRDEAFF. As DNA, the CDR3 is TGCGCCAGCAGCTTGAAACGCCCAGGGCGAGATGAAGCTTTCTTT.

Note on this clonotype: Germline and junction disagree at one end, which may indicate a read error. The chain recombines TRBV25-1 with TRBJ2-1, with 9 bases fitting TRBD2. CDR3 length: 14 amino acids. The germline gives CDR1 MGHDK, CDR2 SYGVNS. Written as DNA, the CDR3 is TGTGCCAGCGGTGAGGGACTAGCAGGCAATGAGCAGTTCTTC. Encoded protein: CASGEGLAGNEQFF.

This clonotype showed up just a few times. V gene TRBV2 combines with J gene TRBJ1-2, with 12 bases identical to TRBD1. The CDR3 runs 14 residues. From germline, CDR1 is SNHLY and CDR2 FYNNEI. V lost 7 bases to trimming and J lost 6 bases; unmatched junction nucleotides: 6. The CDR3 spells CASIAGQGANGYTF. The CDR3 DNA reads as TGTGCCAGCATTGCGGGACAGGGGGCGAATGGCTACACCTTC.